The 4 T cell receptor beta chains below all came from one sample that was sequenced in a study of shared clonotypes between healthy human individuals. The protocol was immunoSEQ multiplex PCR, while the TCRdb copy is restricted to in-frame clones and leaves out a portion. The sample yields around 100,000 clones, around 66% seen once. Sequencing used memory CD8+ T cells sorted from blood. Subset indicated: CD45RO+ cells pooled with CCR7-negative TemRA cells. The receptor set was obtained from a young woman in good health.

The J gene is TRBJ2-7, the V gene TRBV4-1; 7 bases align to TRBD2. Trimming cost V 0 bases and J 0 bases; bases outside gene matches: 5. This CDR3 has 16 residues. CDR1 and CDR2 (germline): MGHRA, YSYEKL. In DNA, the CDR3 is TGCGCCAGCAGCCAAGATTGGGCTAGCGGCTCCTACGAGCAGTACTTC. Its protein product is CASSQDWASGSYEQYF.

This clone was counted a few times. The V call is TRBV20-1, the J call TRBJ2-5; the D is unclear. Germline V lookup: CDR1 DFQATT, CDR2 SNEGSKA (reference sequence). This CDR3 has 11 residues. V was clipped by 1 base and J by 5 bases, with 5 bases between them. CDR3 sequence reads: CSARGKETQYF. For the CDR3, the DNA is TGCAGTGCTAGAGGGAAGGAGACCCAGTACTTC.

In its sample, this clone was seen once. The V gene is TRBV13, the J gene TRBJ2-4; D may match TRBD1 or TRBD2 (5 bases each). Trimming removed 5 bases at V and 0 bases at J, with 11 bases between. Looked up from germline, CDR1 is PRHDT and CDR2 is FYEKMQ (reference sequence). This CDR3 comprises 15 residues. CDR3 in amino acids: CASSTRQLAKNIQYF. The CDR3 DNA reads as TGTGCCAGCAGCACTAGACAGCTAGCCAAAAACATTCAGTACTTC.

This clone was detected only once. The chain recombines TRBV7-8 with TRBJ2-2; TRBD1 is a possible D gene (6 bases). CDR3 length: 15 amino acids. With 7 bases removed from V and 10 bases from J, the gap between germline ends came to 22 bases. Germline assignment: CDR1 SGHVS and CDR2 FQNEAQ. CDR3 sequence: CASTQYNRESVELFF. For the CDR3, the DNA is TGTGCCAGCACCCAATATAACAGGGAATCGGTGGAGCTGTTTTTT.